This T cell receptor beta chain is drawn from a study of cytomegalovirus exposure and HLA in healthy donors. Study information: Among the 398 genotyped donors, 65% to 85% were placed in the Caucasian-associated ancestry cluster.

Study findings and constraints: Per published reports, the classifier diagnosed cytomegalovirus status with high specificity and sensitivity.

To note about this clone: The target antigen is unknown.

Germline assignment: CDR1 MNHNY and CDR2 SVGAGI (reference sequence). The CDR3 contains 15 residues. Trimming stripped 5 bases from V and 4 bases from J, with 18 bases between. A multiplex PCR was run with 60 Vbeta primers and 13 Jbeta primers. The assay was immunoSEQ multiplex PCR, and TCRdb's table has in-frame clones only and misses some. The sample holds approximately 170,000 clones, around 85% seen once. The material sequenced was PBMCs. The gene calls are TRBV6-6 and TRBJ2-7, with TRBD1 as a possible D gene (6 bases). The source of this sequence is a man aged 50 to 60 in good health and CMV-seropositive. The CDR3 nucleotides read TGTGCCAGCAGTCAACAGGGTGGCGTATTTTACGAGCAGTACTTC. Translating it yields CASSQQGGVFYEQYF.